This T cell receptor (beta chain) is from a study of blood T cell repertoires in COVID-19. For the study at large: PBMCs, B-cell-depleted T cells, or T cells were the source of the cDNA or gDNA that made up the material.

Everyone who took part was about 18 to 90 years old, and they came from 20 to 25 US areas. Contact with a PCR-confirmed or clinician-diagnosed COVID-19 case occurred within 2 weeks of entry. Per the original methods: Estimated nucleated cell counts came from reference gene primer amplification. Produced via immunoSEQ multiplex PCR; TCRdb's table is partial and in-frame only. The V and J calls and the clone size are those of that table, but D and trimming were determined from the DNA. The sample lists 250,000 or so clones; 83% were seen once. The CDR3 has 17 amino acids. Germline assignment: CDR1 MGHRA and CDR2 YSYEKL. V was shortened by 3 bases and J by 8 bases, with 20 bases between the two germline ends.

Material for sequencing was PBMCs or T cells enriched from blood (not recorded which). This receptor was identified in a woman aged 40 to 55 who had been exposed to COVID-19. The gene calls are TRBV4-1 and TRBJ1-6, with no clear D. The CDR3 spells CASSHPQSGRNYSPLHF. CDR3 nucleotides: TGCGCCAGCAGCCACCCCCAAAGCGGCAGGAACTATTCACCCCTCCACTTT.